The clone carrying this T cell receptor (beta chain) has only one observation. These data originate in a study of blood T cell repertoires in COVID-19. Enrolled during active infection, Seattle patients were then followed longitudinally. Per the study methods: Amplified reference gene primers provided the basis for estimating nucleated cell counts. TCRdb's copy holds only in-frame clones and misses some; the assay was immunoSEQ multiplex PCR. V and J calls and clone size come straight from that table; D and trimming were deduced from the DNA. Of fewer than 200,000 clones detected, roughly 80% appear once; the ten largest clones hold under 10%. The V and J ends lost 6 bases and 0 bases respectively, with 12 bases between them. Germline loops: CDR1 ENHRY, CDR2 SYGVKD. This CDR3 contains 14 residues.

The V call is TRBV10-3, the J call TRBJ2-7; the D gene is possibly TRBD2 (6 bases). This TCR came from a woman aged 65 to 85 with COVID-19, enrolled during active disease. Sequenced sample: peripheral blood. For the CDR3, the DNA is TGTGCCATCAGCGATCGGGACTTCTCCTACGAGCAGTACTTC. Its translation: CAISDRDFSYEQYF.